This TCR beta chain was sequenced in a study of technical replicates of blood from four donors (dated 2017 in TCRdb). The CDR3 sequence holds 15 residues, the cysteine and phenylalanine included. Only the CDR3 DNA stays, 45 bases, in frame from base 1. For CDR1 and CDR2, the germline V gene lists SGHTA and FQGNSA. The germline V and J ends show losses of 2 bases and 10 bases respectively, and no gene match explains 7 bases of the junction. The library was obtained by the immunoSEQ multiplex PCR assay. The table was pulled from immuneACCESS by TCRdb, which kept in-frame rearrangements only. Such tables lose some clones; where checked, under half of the loss comes from unresolved V genes, and the rest has no known cause. The sample table holds about 73,000 clones, of which 90% were seen once. The ten largest clones take up 4.7% of the sample. For this clone: There is no known antigen for this receptor. There are no base qualities to consult, and no much larger clone falls within one base.

The V gene is TRBV7-2 and the J gene is TRBJ1-6, and 8 junction bases match TRBD1. The material sequenced was PBMCs. The sequence derives from a human donor in good health. Some clones in this sample may be carry-over from other donors' samples. CDR3 sequence: CASSLSRQGASPLHF. The DNA is as follows: TGTGCCAGCAGCTTAAGTCGTCAGGGGGCCTCACCCCTCCACTTT.